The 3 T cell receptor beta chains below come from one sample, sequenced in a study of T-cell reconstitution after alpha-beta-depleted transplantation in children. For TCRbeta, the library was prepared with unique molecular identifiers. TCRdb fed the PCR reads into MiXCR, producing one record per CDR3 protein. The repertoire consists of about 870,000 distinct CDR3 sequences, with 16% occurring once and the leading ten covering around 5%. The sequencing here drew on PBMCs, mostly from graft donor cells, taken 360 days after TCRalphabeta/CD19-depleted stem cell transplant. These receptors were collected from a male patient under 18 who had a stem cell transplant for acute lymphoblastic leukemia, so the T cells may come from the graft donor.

CDR3 nucleotide sequence: TGTGCCAGCAGTGGACAGGTCGGTGGAGCTTTCTTT. Translation: CASSGQVGGAFF. The chain links TRBV25-1 to TRBJ1-1; D possibly corresponds to TRBD1 (6 bases). Trimming stripped 4 bases from V and 10 bases from J, with 13 bases between. Germline CDR1 is MGHDK and CDR2 is SYGVNS. The length of the CDR3 is 12 residues.

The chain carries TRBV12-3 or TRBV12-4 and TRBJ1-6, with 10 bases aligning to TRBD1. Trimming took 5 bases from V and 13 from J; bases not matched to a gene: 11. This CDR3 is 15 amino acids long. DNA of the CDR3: TGTGCCAGCAGTCACGACAGGGGGCGAATATGGCCCCTCCACTTT. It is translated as CASSHDRGRIWPLHF.

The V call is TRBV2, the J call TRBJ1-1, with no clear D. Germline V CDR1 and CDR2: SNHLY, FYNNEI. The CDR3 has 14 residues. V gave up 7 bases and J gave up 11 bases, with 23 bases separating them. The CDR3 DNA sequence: TGTGCCAGCAACGTCGGCAGCCCCCCCTGGGCCGCTTTCTTT. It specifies CASNVGSPPWAAFF. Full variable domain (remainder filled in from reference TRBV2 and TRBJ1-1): EPEVTQTPSHQVTQMGQEVILRCVPISNHLYFYWYRQILGQKVEFLVSFYNNEISEKSEIFDDQFSVERPDGSNFTLKIRSTKLEDSAMYFCASNVGSPPWAAFFGQGTRLTVV.